This paragraph covers one TCR beta chain sequence. Assay: immunoSEQ multiplex PCR; the TCRdb copy retains only in-frame clones and omits some. The sample holds fewer than 45,000 clones, roughly nine tenths seen once. The data belong to a study of T cell changes during pregnancy in multiple sclerosis. Trimming took 4 bases from V and 0 from J, leaving 10 bases between them. The CDR3 loop spans 15 amino acids. Germline loops: CDR1 SGHRS, CDR2 YFSETQ. This chain connects TRBV5-1 to TRBJ1-4; D unclear. The sample here was CD4+ T cells from peripheral blood mononuclear cells, taken in the third trimester of pregnancy. This sequence originates from a female donor in good health, enrolled as a control in a pregnancy study. The CDR3 coding sequence is TGCGCCAGCAGCACGGGTCTTGCAACTAATGAAAAACTGTTTTTT. As protein: CASSTGLATNEKLFF.